This TCR beta chain was profiled in a study of control samples from healthy donors and cancer patients. The CDR3 length is 15 residues. The ends were cut back, 3 bases at V and 5 bases at J, with 15 bases in the middle. Looked up from germline, CDR1 is SEHNR and CDR2 is FQNEAQ (reference sequence). Sequencing used immunoSEQ multiplex PCR; TCRdb keeps in-frame clones, though not all of them. The repertoire holds fewer than 70,000 clones, around 90% seen once, with more than 12% in the top ten. The gene calls are TRBV7-9 and TRBJ2-3; D not certain. The TCR comes from a man aged 55 to 70 with head and neck cancer. The sequenced sample consisted of PBMCs. CDR3 region: CASSFGIIKLDTQYF. The CDR3 DNA reads as TGTGCCAGCAGCTTTGGGATAATTAAACTAGATACGCAGTATTTT. The full variable domain, rest sourced from reference TRBV7-9 and TRBJ2-3, is DTGVSQNPRHKITKRGQNVTFRCDPISEHNRLYWYRQTLGQGPEFLTYFQNEAQLEKSRLLSDRFSAERPKGSFSTLEIQRTEQGDSAMYLCASSFGIIKLDTQYFGPGTRLTVL.